Sequencing of this T cell receptor beta chain was carried out in a study of synovial regulatory T cells in juvenile arthritis. The CDR3 is made up of 15 amino acids. Only the protein sequence is given. Germline V gene data show CDR1 as KGHSH and CDR2 as LQKENI. Donors were 11 juvenile idiopathic arthritis patients with active disease. Notes on the study in general: Largely private between patients, iaTreg TCR repertoires showed partial overlap with synovial Teff and blood CPL repertoires. CDR3 overlap with synovial Tregs was higher for iaTregs than other blood Tregs. Blood Treg cells that were inflammation-associated showed lower TCR diversity than other blood Treg cells.

The data were produced by immunoSEQ multiplex PCR, yet TCRdb's version contains in-frame clones alone and is incomplete. The ten most abundant clones cover roughly 0.93% of a sample with just under 10,000 clones. Comments on this clone: What it recognizes is unknown.

Source material: Treg cells from blood. Stated subset: remaining (HLA-DR-negative) circulating blood Treg cells. The clonotype comes from a donor younger than 30 with juvenile idiopathic arthritis. The chain joins TRBV18 to TRBJ2-2; TCRdb indicates TRBD2, and absent DNA this call remains unverified. This chain's CDR3 is CASSRLGGNTGELFF.